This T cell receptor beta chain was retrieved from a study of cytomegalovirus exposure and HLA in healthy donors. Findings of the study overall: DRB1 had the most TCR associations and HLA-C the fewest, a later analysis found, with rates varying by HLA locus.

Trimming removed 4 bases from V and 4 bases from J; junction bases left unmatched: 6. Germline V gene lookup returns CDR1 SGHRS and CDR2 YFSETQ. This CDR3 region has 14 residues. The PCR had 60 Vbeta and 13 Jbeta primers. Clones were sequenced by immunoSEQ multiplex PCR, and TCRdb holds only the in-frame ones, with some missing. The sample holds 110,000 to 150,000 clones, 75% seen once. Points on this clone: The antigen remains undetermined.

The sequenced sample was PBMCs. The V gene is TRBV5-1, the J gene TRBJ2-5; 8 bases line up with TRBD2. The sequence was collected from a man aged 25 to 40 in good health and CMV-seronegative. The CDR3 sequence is CASSPGGGRETQYF. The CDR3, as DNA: TGCGCCAGCAGCCCGGGAGGGGGGCGAGAGACCCAGTACTTC.